Following are 10 T cell receptor beta chains from one sample sequenced in a study of T-cell memory formation after mild COVID-19. TCRdb reprocessed the 5' RACE reads with MiXCR, giving one entry per CDR3 protein. This table has 70,000 to 100,000 distinct CDR3 sequences, about 13% appearing once. The sequencing sample was made of PBMCs or a T cell subset sorted from them (not recorded which). The receptors stem from an adult woman who had mild COVID-19 (a few samples of this study predate the infection). Cell type and time point are not known.

The chain uses TRBV27 and TRBJ2-7; D is possibly TRBD1 (7 bases). V lost 3 bases, J lost 0 bases, and 12 bases lay in between. CDR3 length: 15 residues. CDR1 and CDR2 (germline): MNHEY, SMNVEV (reference sequence). The CDR3 coding sequence is TGTGCCAGCAGTTTTCAGGGGGGAGACTCCTACGAGCAGTACTTC. Residues: CASSFQGGDSYEQYF.

The genes are TRBV27 and TRBJ1-2, with D possibly matching TRBD1 (5 bases). Between the trimmed V and J ends, which lost 3 bases and 8 bases, there was a span of 25 bases. Germline values: CDR1 MNHEY, CDR2 SMNVEV (reference sequence). The CDR3 consists of 17 residues. CDR3 in amino acids: CASSFTSGTSSGRGYTF. CDR3 DNA: TGTGCCAGCAGTTTTACCTCCGGGACGTCGTCCGGGAGGGGCTACACCTTC.

The V gene is TRBV7-9, the J gene TRBJ2-7, with 12 nucleotides matching TRBD1. V was pared by 6 bases and J by 3 bases, with 3 bases of the junction left unmatched. Germline values: CDR1 SEHNR, CDR2 FQNEAQ (reference sequence). The CDR3 totals 14 residues. CDR3 DNA: TGTGCCAGCAGGGGACAGGGGGCAAACTACGAGCAGTACTTC. This codes for CASRGQGANYEQYF.

This chain uses TRBV12-3 or TRBV12-4 with TRBJ1-2; tentative D call: TRBD1 (6 bases). The CDR3 has 15 residues. V lost 4 bases, J lost 3 bases, and 15 bases lay in between. Here the CDR3 reads CASSSKGGEDYGYTF. In DNA, the CDR3 is TGTGCCAGCAGTTCTAAGGGGGGGGAGGACTATGGCTACACCTTC.

This sequence joins TRBV4-3 and TRBJ2-6; no clear D gene. The CDR3 is made up of 17 amino acids. Looked up from germline, CDR1 is LGHNA and CDR2 is YSLEER. The V end lost 4 bases, the J end lost 0 bases, and 13 bases lay between the germline ends. In DNA, the CDR3 is TGCGCCAGCAGCCTATCCTGGACGGGCTCTGGGGCCAACGTCCTGACTTTC. Its translation is CASSLSWTGSGANVLTF.

The sample holds a few counts of this clonotype. V is TRBV4-2 and J is TRBJ2-3, with D perhaps given as TRBD1 or TRBD2 (5 bases each). The CDR3 has 16 residues. Germline loops: CDR1 LGHNA, CDR2 YNFKEQ. Trimming stripped 1 base from V and 4 bases from J, with 15 bases between. The chain's CDR3 is CASSQAYSVGPDTQYF. DNA of the CDR3: TGTGCCAGCAGCCAAGCTTATAGCGTGGGGCCAGATACGCAGTATTTT.

The chain links TRBV29-1 to TRBJ1-5; D uncertain. Trimming pared 5 bases from V and 2 bases from J, leaving 13 bases between. The CDR3 extends over 14 amino acids. Germline-derived CDR1 and CDR2 are SQVTM and ANQGSEA. The chain's CDR3 is CSVILARGNQPQHF. CDR3 nucleotide sequence: TGCAGCGTTATTTTGGCTAGAGGCAATCAGCCCCAGCATTTT.

By frequency in the sample, this clonotype is medium-sized. This chain joins TRBV9 and TRBJ2-5, with 10 bases fitting TRBD1. The V gene's germline CDR1 is SGDLS and CDR2 YYNGEE. Trimming cost V 5 bases and J 5 bases; bases outside gene matches: 6. The CDR3 spans 14 residues. CDR3 amino acids: CASSGTGAGETQYF. The CDR3, as DNA: TGTGCCAGCAGTGGGACAGGGGCTGGGGAGACCCAGTACTTC.

Only a few counts were recorded for this clonotype. The chain joins TRBV7-6 to TRBJ2-5, with TRBD1 as a possible D gene (7 bases). V lost 1 base and J 2 bases, leaving 11 bases between the germline ends. Germline V gene data show CDR1 as SGHVS and CDR2 as FNYEAQ. The CDR3 totals 15 residues. CDR3 sequence: CASSLGAGQQETQYF. The CDR3 bases are TGTGCCAGCAGCTTAGGGGCGGGACAGCAAGAGACCCAGTACTTC.

The chain combines TRBV29-1 with TRBJ2-1, with TRBD2 identical over 9 bases. V gave up 4 bases and J gave up 0 bases; unmatched junction bases: 4. Germline lookup yields CDR1 SQVTM and CDR2 ANQGSEA. CDR3 size: 15 residues. The CDR3 nucleotides are TGCAGCGTTGCTCTAGCGGGGAGCTCCTACAATGAGCAGTTCTTC. It encodes CSVALAGSSYNEQFF.